This T cell receptor beta chain was sequenced during a study of T cells after yellow fever vaccination (dated by TCRdb to between 2018 and 2020). Concerning the study at large: Staining for CD3, CD45RA, CCR7 and CD95 was used to sort memory subsets (EM, EMRA, CM and Tscm) on a BD FACS Aria III. Sorting of memory subsets took place on days 0, 15 and 45 and at 18 months after primary vaccination, as well as on days 0, 15 and 45 after the 30-year booster. To track T-cell clones before and after primary and booster YFV17D yellow fever vaccination, bulk TCR alpha and beta repertoires were sequenced longitudinally. The cohort comprised two healthy male donors, one aged 18 to 29 and one aged 30 to 40 years. Blood samples were taken at several timepoints before and after primary and secondary immunization, and bulk PBMC replicates and cell subsets were isolated. Libraries from fractions with low cell numbers were prepared with the SMART-Seq v4 Ultra Low Input RNA kit. Broader findings and caveats from the paper: FACS-sorted repertoires could contain abundant contaminating clonotypes from the bulk population, so computational filtering was required. After the booster, most of the clones that had expanded following primary vaccination were detected again (approximately 96% of CD4 and around 87% of CD8), which suggests that memory was broadly maintained. Because the study included only a couple of donors, the extent to which the findings can be generalized is limited. Compared with the primary T-cell response, the secondary T-cell response was faster but weaker, reaching its peak on day 5 rather than on day 15. In the sorted memory subsets on day 0, nearly all of the vaccine-responding clonotypes fell below detection. A small fraction of clonotypes appeared in both the CD4 and CD8 compartments, likely as a result of convergent recombination.

Data came from an Illumina NovaSeq 6000. TCR cDNA was synthesized by 5'RACE template switching, which introduced a universal primer site and unique molecular identifiers. cDNA synthesis was primed from both the TCR alpha and TCR beta constant segments. Two PCR steps were used to amplify libraries, with sample barcodes and sequencing adapters being added in the second step. Libraries were sequenced on Illumina HiSeq 2500 (2x100 bp) or NovaSeq (2x150 bp). On the authors' methods: Reads were demultiplexed and collapsed into UMI consensus sequences with MIGEC, and V(D)J alignment was performed with MiXCR. Vaccine-responding clonotypes were defined with edgeR using replicate PBMC samples, requiring FDR below 0.01 and a log2 fold change above 5 up to day 15. CD4 or CD8 identity was assigned to each bulk clonotype according to whether the clonotype was present at higher abundance in the sequenced CD4 repertoire or the sequenced CD8 repertoire. To estimate how each clone was distributed across memory phenotypes, clonotype frequencies in memory subsets were weighted by the numbers of FACS-sorted cells. Using fastp at Q25 and MiXCR, TCRdb reprocessed the public reads and kept productive beta chains. Rows matching on CDR3 protein sequence are summarized as one entry with the most common DNA and genes. The V and J calls were not made by the authors but by TCRdb's processing. In this sample the table shows over 45,000 distinct CDR3 sequences, 5% to 6.5% of which occur a single time. The ten largest clones take up roughly a third of the sample.

Read against the paper, the sample's treatment or condition label means: live attenuated yellow fever vaccine strain. A standard Ficoll-Paque protocol was used to isolate PBMCs from peripheral blood. For sorted memory subsets, RNA extraction was done with the RNeasy Micro Kit. The germline V gene (reference sequence) specifies DFQATT as CDR1 and SNEGSKA as CDR2. Between the V and J ends, shortened by 6 bases and 4 bases respectively, the junction contains 15 bases. The CDR3 measures 13 amino acids from cysteine to phenylalanine. Only the CDR3 DNA stays, 39 bases, in frame from base 1. This clonotype was observed many times. There are no base qualities to consult, and no much larger clone falls within one base.

The chain joins TRBV20-1 to TRBJ1-2; a confident D gene designation cannot be given. The input for sequencing was PBMCs, either bulk or a sorted T-cell subset (CD4+, CD8+, memory, or dextramer-sorted; not recorded which), taken on the day of the yellow fever booster vaccination. This receptor was identified in a young man who received the YFV17D yellow fever vaccine. The nucleotide sequence reads as follows: TGCAGTGCCCCTCACCCGGGTAGCTATGGCTACACCTTC. Translated, it gives CSAPHPGSYGYTF.